The entry below describes one TCR beta chain. Its cognate antigen is unknown. This specimen belongs to a study of OX40 agonist ivuxolimab in advanced cancers. Study background: Those enrolled were around 87% male, with a mean age of approximately 60 years and ages from roughly 20 to 85. One patient with hepatocellular carcinoma and two with cutaneous melanoma, three in all, had partial responses. Broader study findings: Clonal expansion from baseline to week 6 occurred in both CD4+ and CD8+ T cells.

Germline loops: CDR1 MNHEY, CDR2 SVGAGI. V was pared by 6 bases and J by 3 bases, with 12 bases between. This CDR3 spans 13 amino acids. Exclusion applied to patients with autoimmune disease history or systemic immunosuppression. TCRdb's copy holds only in-frame clones and misses some; the assay was immunoSEQ multiplex PCR. The table has about 48,000 clones, around nine tenths seen once. This rearrangement joins TRBV6-5 to TRBJ2-7; D might be TRBD2 (6 bases). The source is an adult with an advanced solid tumor such as melanoma, head and neck, liver or kidney cancer. The sequencing here drew on CD4+ or CD8+ T cells sorted from blood, taken in a trial of the OX40 agonist ivuxolimab. The CDR3 DNA sequence: TGTGCCAGCAGGGCGGGGTATAACTACGAGCAGTACTTC. Translated, it gives CASRAGYNYEQYF.